A selection of T cell receptor beta chains follows, all from one sample in a study of blood T cells in healthy people across ages. TCRdb re-derived calls from the 5' RACE reads in MiXCR, one entry per CDR3 protein. Of 850,000 to 950,000 distinct CDR3 sequences in the sample, less than 35% are singletons; the top ten hold 15% to 20%. Sequencing was performed on blood. These receptors were obtained from a woman of 80 years or more in good health. The CDR3 runs from the conserved cysteine through the conserved F or W.

J,length,V,CDR3
TRBJ1-3,17,TRBV6-5,CASSYSGQGRSGNTIYF
TRBJ2-5,12,TRBV18,CASSPDPTAQYF
TRBJ1-2,14,TRBV28,CASSSYSPGYGYTF
TRBJ2-1,11,TRBV7-2,CASSLQGEQFF
TRBJ2-2,16,TRBV20-1,CSAPNRAGGNTGELFF
TRBJ2-5,14,TRBV30,CAWSPQQGTETQYF
TRBJ1-6,14,TRBV7-9,CASSFPGGGSPLHF
TRBJ2-3,13,TRBV6-5,CASRQGNTDTQYF
TRBJ1-1,15,TRBV20-1,CSASVAGGIYAEAFF
TRBJ2-1,18,TRBV20-1,CSARVRTSPTGSYNEQFF
TRBJ2-3,15,TRBV5-1,CASSLPQGVADTQYF
TRBJ2-2,14,TRBV3-1,CASSQRGTTGELFF
TRBJ2-3,16,TRBV7-2,CASSLGAGGGGDTQYF
TRBJ1-6,14,TRBV7-9,CASSLTGSNSPLHF
TRBJ2-5,14,TRBV5-1,CASSGGTVGETQYF
TRBJ1-6,14,TRBV20-1,CSARPIGPYSPPHF
TRBJ2-2,15,TRBV5-1,CASSFRDRGSGELFF
TRBJ2-4,13,TRBV5-1,CASSGPDLGIQYF
TRBJ1-2,14,TRBV9,CASSGGPTPGGYTF
TRBJ1-1,14,TRBV3-1,CASSLKTGFTEAFF
TRBJ2-2,13,TRBV20-1,CSAIEGTTGELFF
TRBJ2-7,14,TRBV7-9,CASSLGQETYEQYF
TRBJ1-1,14,TRBV7-2,CASRRGRGSPEAFF
TRBJ2-2,16,TRBV29-1,CSVLNPGTGATGELFF
TRBJ2-1,16,TRBV5-5,CASSLARGDSYNEQFF
TRBJ2-3,15,TRBV12-3/TRBV12-4,CASSPDGLSTDTQYF
TRBJ1-2,14,TRBV28,CASTSGARPHGYTF
TRBJ2-3,13,TRBV12-3/TRBV12-4,CASSLAGTDVQYF
TRBJ2-3,19,TRBV6-1,CASSSPVRSSGRSTDTQYF
TRBJ2-1,14,TRBV29-1,CSVDVRGSYNEQFF
TRBJ2-4,16,TRBV5-1,CASSFGSGGAKNIQYF
TRBJ2-5,16,TRBV11-2,CASSLSLRGHGETQYF
TRBJ2-7,15,TRBV5-1,CASSRGQVSRYEQYF
TRBJ2-5,14,TRBV7-2,CASSLLRQAETQYF
TRBJ1-5,14,TRBV10-3,CAISGSTEGQPQHF
TRBJ1-2,15,TRBV6-1,CASSESGQGTYGYTF
TRBJ2-5,14,TRBV6-5,CASRGTGRGETQYF
TRBJ2-5,16,TRBV5-1,CASSLNAEAAYNEQYF
TRBJ2-7,14,TRBV9,CASSVAAGNYEQYF
TRBJ1-6,19,TRBV7-2,CASSLRTGGRSSYNSPLHF
TRBJ1-1,12,TRBV20-1,CSASDRGAEAFF
TRBJ1-5,15,TRBV6-2/TRBV6-3,CASSYRTLSNQPQHF
TRBJ2-3,12,TRBV12-3/TRBV12-4,CASSVTVGAQYF
TRBJ1-4,15,TRBV9,CASNVQQGPNEKLFF
TRBJ2-5,15,TRBV12-3/TRBV12-4,CASSLGGGGKETQYF
TRBJ1-2,14,TRBV20-1,CSASSVGGSHGYTF
TRBJ2-7,14,TRBV27,CASSFLGAGYEQYF
TRBJ2-1,15,TRBV2,CASSDGGGRFNEQFF
TRBJ2-1,16,TRBV4-2,CANSPLGLAGVNEQFF
TRBJ2-1,14,TRBV7-7,CAISDPVRHNEQFF
TRBJ2-1,15,TRBV27,CASTLGQNSYNEQFF
TRBJ2-6,13,TRBV6-6,CASRPTGANVRTF
TRBJ1-2,14,TRBV6-5,CASTPTGGSYGYTF
TRBJ1-1,17,TRBV18,CASSPATGARVNTEAFF
TRBJ1-6,15,TRBV20-1,CSAPLGGGANSPLHF
TRBJ1-4,15,TRBV6-1,CASSDGRISNEKLFF
TRBJ1-2,13,TRBV15,CATSRVSGDGYTF
TRBJ2-1,14,TRBV4-3,CASSQRTGAYEQFF
TRBJ2-3,16,TRBV7-2,CASSLGSGARTDTQYF